This paragraph reports one T cell receptor beta chain. This sample stems from a study of T cell changes during pregnancy in multiple sclerosis. The protocol was immunoSEQ multiplex PCR, while the TCRdb copy is restricted to in-frame clones and leaves out a portion. Among approximately 35,000 clones listed, under 95% were seen once. The germline V and J ends were trimmed by 2 bases and 8 bases, with 7 bases remaining between them. This CDR3 has 13 amino acids. Germline CDR1 and CDR2: MNHEY and SVGAGI. The material was CD4+ T cells from peripheral blood mononuclear cells, obtained in the second trimester of pregnancy. The sequence was collected from a female donor in good health, enrolled as a control in a pregnancy study. The chain uses TRBV6-5 and TRBJ1-6; D remains ambiguous. This CDR3 is CASSYGGDSPLHF. The DNA of the CDR3 is TGTGCCAGCAGTTACGGCGGGGATTCACCCCTCCACTTT.